This TCR beta chain was captured in a study of type 1 regulatory T cells. Overall study context: T-allo10 is a Tr1-enriched, alloantigen-specific CD4 T cell product made in vitro. Findings and caveats of the study: Tr1 cells had a more restricted TCR repertoire than non-Tr1 cells.

TCRdb recomputed calls from the reads with MiXCR, one row per CDR3 protein. The sample shows about 42,000 distinct CDR3 sequences, roughly an eighth of them seen only once. This clonotype was seen repeatedly, ten times or more. The antigen remains undetermined. The CDR3 is 15 amino acids. CDR1 and CDR2 (germline): SEHNR, FQNEAQ (reference sequence). Deletions cut 5 bases from V and 5 bases from J, with 15 bases between. The TCR was taken from a human donor in good health. The sample consisted of cultured non-Tr1 T cells, either the whole culture or a sorted T cell fraction (not recorded which). The rearrangement links TRBV7-9 to TRBJ1-4; D may be TRBD1 (6 bases). The CDR3 is CASSPRGAPNEKLFF. The CDR3 bases are TGTGCCAGCAGCCCCAGGGGCGCGCCCAATGAAAAACTGTTTTTT.